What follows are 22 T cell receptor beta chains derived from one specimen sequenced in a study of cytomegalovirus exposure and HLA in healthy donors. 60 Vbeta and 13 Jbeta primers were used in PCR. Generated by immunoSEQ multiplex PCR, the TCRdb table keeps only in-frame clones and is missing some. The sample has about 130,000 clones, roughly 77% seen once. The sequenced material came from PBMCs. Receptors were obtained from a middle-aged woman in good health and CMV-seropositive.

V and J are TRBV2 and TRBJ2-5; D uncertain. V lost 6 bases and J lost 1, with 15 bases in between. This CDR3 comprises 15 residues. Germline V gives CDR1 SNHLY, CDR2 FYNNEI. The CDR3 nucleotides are TGTGCCAGCAGCATGGAGATTAGCTTCCAAGAGACCCAGTACTTC. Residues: CASSMEISFQETQYF.

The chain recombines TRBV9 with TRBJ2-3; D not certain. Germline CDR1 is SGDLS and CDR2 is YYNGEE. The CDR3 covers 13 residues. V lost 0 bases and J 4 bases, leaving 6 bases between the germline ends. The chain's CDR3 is CASSVALPDTQYF. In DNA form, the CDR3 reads TGTGCCAGCAGCGTAGCCCTTCCAGATACGCAGTATTTT.

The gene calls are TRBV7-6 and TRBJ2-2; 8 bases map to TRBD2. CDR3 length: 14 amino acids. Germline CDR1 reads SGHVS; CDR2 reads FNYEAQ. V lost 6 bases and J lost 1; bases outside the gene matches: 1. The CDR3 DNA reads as TGTGCCAGCAGGAGCGGGGGGAACACCGGGGAGCTGTTTTTT. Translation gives CASRSGGNTGELFF.

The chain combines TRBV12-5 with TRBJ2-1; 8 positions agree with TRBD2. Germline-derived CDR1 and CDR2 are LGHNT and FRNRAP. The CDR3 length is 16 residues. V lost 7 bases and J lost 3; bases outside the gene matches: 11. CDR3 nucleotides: TGTGCTAGTGCTTTTGGGTCCACTAGCGGCTACAATGAGCAGTTCTTC. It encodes CASAFGSTSGYNEQFF. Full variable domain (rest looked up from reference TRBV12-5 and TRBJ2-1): DARVTQTPRHKVTEMGQEVTMRCQPILGHNTVFWYRQTMMQGLELLAYFRNRAPLDDSGMPKDRFSAEMPDATLATLKIQPSEPRDSAVYFCASAFGSTSGYNEQFFGPGTRLTVL.

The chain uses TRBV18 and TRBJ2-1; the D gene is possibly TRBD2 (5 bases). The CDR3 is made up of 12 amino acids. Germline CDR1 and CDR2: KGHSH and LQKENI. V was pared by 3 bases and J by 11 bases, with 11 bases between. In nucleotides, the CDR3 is TGTGCCAGCTCACCTTTAGGGAGTCAGCAGTTCTTC. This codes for CASSPLGSQQFF.

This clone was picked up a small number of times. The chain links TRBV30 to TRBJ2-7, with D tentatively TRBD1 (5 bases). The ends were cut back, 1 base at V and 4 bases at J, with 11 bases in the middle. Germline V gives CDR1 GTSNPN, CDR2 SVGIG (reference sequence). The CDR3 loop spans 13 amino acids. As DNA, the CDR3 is TGTGCCTGGAGTGCCGGACACTATTACGAGCAGTACTTC. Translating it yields CAWSAGHYYEQYF.

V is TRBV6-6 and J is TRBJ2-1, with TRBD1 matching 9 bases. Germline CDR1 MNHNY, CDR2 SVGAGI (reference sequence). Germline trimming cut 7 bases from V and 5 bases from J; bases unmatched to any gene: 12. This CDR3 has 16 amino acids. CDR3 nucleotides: TGTGCCAGCAAATTTTTCTCGGGACAGGGTCACAATGAGCAGTTCTTC. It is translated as CASKFFSGQGHNEQFF.

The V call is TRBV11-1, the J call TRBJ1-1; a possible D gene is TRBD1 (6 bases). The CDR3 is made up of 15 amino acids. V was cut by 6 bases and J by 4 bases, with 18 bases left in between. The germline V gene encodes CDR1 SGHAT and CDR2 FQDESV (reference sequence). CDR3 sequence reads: CASRLPGGRLTEAFF. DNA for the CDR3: TGTGCCAGCAGACTTCCCGGGGGGCGACTCACTGAAGCTTTCTTT.

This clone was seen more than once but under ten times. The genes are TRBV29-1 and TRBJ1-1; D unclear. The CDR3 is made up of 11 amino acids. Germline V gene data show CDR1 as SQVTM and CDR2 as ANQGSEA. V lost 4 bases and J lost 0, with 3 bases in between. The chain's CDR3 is CSVALNTEAFF. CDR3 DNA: TGCAGCGTTGCTCTGAACACTGAAGCTTTCTTT.

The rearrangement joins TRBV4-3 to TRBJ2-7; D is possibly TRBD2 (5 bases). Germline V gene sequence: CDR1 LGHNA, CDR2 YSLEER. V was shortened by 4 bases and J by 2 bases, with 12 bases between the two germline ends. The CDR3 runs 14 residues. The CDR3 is CASSPLREAYEQYF. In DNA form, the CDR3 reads TGCGCCAGCAGCCCCCTCCGGGAAGCCTACGAGCAGTACTTC.

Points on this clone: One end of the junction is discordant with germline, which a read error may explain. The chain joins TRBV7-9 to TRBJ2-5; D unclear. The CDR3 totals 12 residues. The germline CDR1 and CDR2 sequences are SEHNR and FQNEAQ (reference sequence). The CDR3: CSSSSSQETQYF. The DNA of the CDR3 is TGTTCCAGCAGCTCTTCGCAAGAGACCCAGTACTTC.

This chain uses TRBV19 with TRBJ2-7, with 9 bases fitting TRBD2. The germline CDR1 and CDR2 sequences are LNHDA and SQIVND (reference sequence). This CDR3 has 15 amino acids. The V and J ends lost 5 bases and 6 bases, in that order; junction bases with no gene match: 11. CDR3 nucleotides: TGTGCCAGTAGTCCAACTAGCGGGCAAGGTTGCGAGCAGTACTTC. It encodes CASSPTSGQGCEQYF.

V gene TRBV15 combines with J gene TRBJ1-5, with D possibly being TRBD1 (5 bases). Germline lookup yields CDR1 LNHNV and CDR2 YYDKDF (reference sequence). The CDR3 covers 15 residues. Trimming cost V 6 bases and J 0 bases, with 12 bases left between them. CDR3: CATRSLGDSNQPQHF. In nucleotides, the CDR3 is TGTGCCACCAGGTCTTTAGGGGATAGCAATCAGCCCCAGCATTTT.

The CDR3 reads CASSDGLLARERNTQYF. The CDR3, as DNA: TGTGCCAGCAGCGATGGGCTACTGGCCAGAGAAAGAAATACGCAGTATTTT. V usage is TRBV9 and J usage is TRBJ2-3; D remains unclear. Germline loops: CDR1 SGDLS, CDR2 YYNGEE. This CDR3 contains 17 residues. Trimming pared 3 bases from V and 7 bases from J, leaving 24 bases between.

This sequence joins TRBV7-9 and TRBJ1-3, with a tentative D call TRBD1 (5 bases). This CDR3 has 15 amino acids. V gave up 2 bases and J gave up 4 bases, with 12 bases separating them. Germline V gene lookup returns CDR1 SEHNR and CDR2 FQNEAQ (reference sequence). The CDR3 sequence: CASSLSGGDGNTIYF. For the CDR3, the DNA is TGTGCCAGCAGCTTAAGTGGAGGGGACGGAAACACCATATATTTT.

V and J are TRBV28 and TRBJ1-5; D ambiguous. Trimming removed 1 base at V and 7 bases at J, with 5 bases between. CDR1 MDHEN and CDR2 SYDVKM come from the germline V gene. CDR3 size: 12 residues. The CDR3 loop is CASSLSVQPQHF. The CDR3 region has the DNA TGTGCCAGCAGTTTATCTGTCCAGCCCCAGCATTTT.

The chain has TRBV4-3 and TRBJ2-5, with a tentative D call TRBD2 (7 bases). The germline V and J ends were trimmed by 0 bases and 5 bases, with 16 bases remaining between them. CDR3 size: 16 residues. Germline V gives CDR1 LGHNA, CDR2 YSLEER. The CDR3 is CASSQDKGGGLETQYF. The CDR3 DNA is TGCGCCAGCAGCCAAGATAAAGGGGGAGGGCTGGAGACCCAGTACTTC.

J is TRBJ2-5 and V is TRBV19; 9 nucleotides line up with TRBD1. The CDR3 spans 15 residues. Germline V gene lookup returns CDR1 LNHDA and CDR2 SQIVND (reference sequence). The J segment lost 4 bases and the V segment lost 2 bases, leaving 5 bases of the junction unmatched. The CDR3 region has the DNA TGTGCCAGTAGTATAATGGGACAGGGTCGAGAGACCCAGTACTTC. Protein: CASSIMGQGRETQYF.

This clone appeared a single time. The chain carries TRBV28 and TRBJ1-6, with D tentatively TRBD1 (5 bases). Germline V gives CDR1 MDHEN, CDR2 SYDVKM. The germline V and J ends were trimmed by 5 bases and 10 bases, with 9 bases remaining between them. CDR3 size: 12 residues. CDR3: CASSRGSSPLHF. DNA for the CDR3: TGTGCCAGCAGTCGGGGGAGCTCACCCCTCCACTTT.

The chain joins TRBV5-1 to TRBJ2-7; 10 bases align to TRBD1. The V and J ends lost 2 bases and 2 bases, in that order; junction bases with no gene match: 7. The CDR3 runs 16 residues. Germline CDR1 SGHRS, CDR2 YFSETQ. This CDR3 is CASSLYTGTGAYEQYF. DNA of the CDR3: TGCGCCAGCAGCTTATACACCGGGACAGGGGCCTACGAGCAGTACTTC.

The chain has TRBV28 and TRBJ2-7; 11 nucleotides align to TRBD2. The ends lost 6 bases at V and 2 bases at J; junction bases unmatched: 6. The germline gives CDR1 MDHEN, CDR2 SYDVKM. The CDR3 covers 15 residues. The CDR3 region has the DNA TGTGCCAGCAGAGCCGGGACTAGCGGTACCTACGAGCAGTACTTC. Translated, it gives CASRAGTSGTYEQYF.

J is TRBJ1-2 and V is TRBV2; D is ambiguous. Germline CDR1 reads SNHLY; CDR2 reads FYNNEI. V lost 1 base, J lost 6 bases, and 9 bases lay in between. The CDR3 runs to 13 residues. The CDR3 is CASSEVQVHGYTF. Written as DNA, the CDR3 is TGTGCCAGCAGTGAAGTGCAGGTGCATGGCTACACCTTC.